In this sample, the clone carrying this T cell receptor beta chain turned up a few times. This sample stems from a study of blood T cell repertoires in COVID-19. The overall study: Collection of acute and convalescent COVID-19 samples took place in the United States, Italy and Spain. PBMCs, B-cell-depleted T cells, or T cells were the source of the cDNA or gDNA that made up the material.

Original data processing: Reference gene primer amplification in the assay estimated nucleated cell counts. TCRdb keeps only in-frame clones here, not all; method: immunoSEQ multiplex PCR. The V and J calls and the clone size are those of that table, but D and trimming were determined from the DNA. This table holds about 140,000 clones, approximately 83% found once. The V and J ends lost 5 bases and 3 bases respectively, with 11 bases between them. The CDR3 has 13 residues. CDR1 is LNHDA, CDR2 SQIVND, per germline (reference sequence). Specimen: peripheral blood. This TCR was recovered from a human donor in a cohort sampled during active COVID-19. The gene calls are TRBV19 and TRBJ2-7; a possible D gene is TRBD1 (5 bases). For the CDR3, the DNA is TGTGCCAGTAGTGAGATTAGGGGCTACGAGCAGTACTTC. This encodes CASSEIRGYEQYF.